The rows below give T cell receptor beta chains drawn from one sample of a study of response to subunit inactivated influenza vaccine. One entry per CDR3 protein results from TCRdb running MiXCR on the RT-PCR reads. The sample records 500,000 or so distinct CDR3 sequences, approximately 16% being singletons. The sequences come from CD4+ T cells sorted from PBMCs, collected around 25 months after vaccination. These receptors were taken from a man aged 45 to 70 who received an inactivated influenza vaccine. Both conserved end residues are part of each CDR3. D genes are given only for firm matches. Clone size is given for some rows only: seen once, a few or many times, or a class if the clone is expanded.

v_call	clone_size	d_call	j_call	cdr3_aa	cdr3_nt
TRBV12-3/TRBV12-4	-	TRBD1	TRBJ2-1	CASSSPDRVNEQFF	TGTGCCAGCAGTTCCCCGGACAGGGTCAATGAGCAGTTCTTC
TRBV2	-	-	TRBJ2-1	CASSQTSSSYNEQFF	TGTGCCAGCAGTCAGACATCCAGCTCCTACAATGAGCAGTTCTTC
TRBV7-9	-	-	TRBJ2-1	CASSSGSAFEQFF	TGTGCCAGCAGCTCAGGAAGCGCGTTTGAGCAGTTCTTC
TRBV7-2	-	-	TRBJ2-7	CASSSIQYEQYF	TGTGCCAGCAGCTCGATTCAGTACGAGCAGTACTTC
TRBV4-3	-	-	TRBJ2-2	CASSQVPSMGELFF	TGCGCCAGCAGCCAAGTCCCGTCCATGGGGGAGCTGTTTTTT
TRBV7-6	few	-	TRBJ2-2	CASSQDPQPRVMGTGELFF	TGTGCCAGCAGCCAAGATCCCCAGCCCCGGGTAATGGGCACCGGGGAGCTGTTTTTT
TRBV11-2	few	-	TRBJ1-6	CASSQEDRRSSYNSPLHF	TGTGCCAGCAGCCAAGAAGACAGGCGGAGCTCCTATAATTCACCCCTCCACTTT
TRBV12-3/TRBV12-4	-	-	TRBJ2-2	CASSLSGGSNTGELFF	TGTGCCAGCAGTTTATCTGGGGGCTCGAACACCGGGGAGCTGTTTTTT
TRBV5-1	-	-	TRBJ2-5	CASSFVAETQYF	TGCGCCAGCAGCTTCGTCGCGGAGACCCAGTACTTC
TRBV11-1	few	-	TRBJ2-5	CASSRRIGHNQETQYF	TGTGCCAGCAGCCGAAGAATCGGACACAACCAAGAGACCCAGTACTTC
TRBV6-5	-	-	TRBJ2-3	CASSPGAQTQYF	TGTGCCAGCAGCCCCGGGGCCCAGACGCAGTATTTT
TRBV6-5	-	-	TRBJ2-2	CASRLGGKGGELFF	TGTGCCAGCAGATTAGGGGGAAAGGGCGGGGAGCTGTTTTTT
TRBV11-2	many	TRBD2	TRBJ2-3	CASSAGLAGGPAWYTQYF	TGTGCCAGCAGCGCGGGACTAGCGGGAGGGCCAGCCTGGTATACGCAGTATTTT
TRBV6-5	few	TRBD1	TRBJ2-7	CASSSDTGTGNIYEQYF	TGTGCCAGCAGTTCAGATACCGGGACAGGGAATATCTACGAGCAGTACTTC
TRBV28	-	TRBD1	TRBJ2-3	CASSIPGQGPDTQYF	TGTGCCAGCAGCATACCGGGACAGGGACCAGATACGCAGTATTTT
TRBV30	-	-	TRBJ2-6	CAWSVLQTVSSGANVLTF	TGTGCCTGGAGTGTCTTACAAACGGTTAGCTCTGGGGCCAACGTCCTGACTTTC
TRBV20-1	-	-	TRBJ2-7	CSAVRDSHSHEQYF	TGCAGTGCTGTGCGGGACTCCCATTCGCACGAGCAGTACTTC
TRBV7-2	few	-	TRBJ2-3	CASSSRTSLLTDTQYF	TGTGCCAGCAGTTCGAGGACATCACTCCTCACAGATACGCAGTATTTT